The T cell receptor (beta chain) described here comes from a study of a mutant IDH1 vaccine in newly diagnosed glioma. Study overall: Patients under treatment included roughly 62% males and approximately 38% females and had a mean age of roughly 43 years. Most patients had radiochemotherapy with temozolomide before enrollment; others had one alone.

On this clone itself: Its target is not known.

The V end was cut by 5 bases, the J end by 7 bases, with 14 bases between. CDR1 and CDR2 from the germline V gene are PRHDT and FYEKMQ (reference sequence). This CDR3 contains 13 residues. Time point of the sample: week 35, safety follow-up. Topical imiquimod was applied with each vaccine dose, which held 300 ug of mutant IDH1 20-mer peptide. Profiling relied on immunoSEQ multiplex PCR, and the TCRdb table lists in-frame clones only, not all of them. Found here are fewer than 70,000 clones, about 88% of them singletons; the top ten hold about 2%. This specimen consisted of PBMCs, obtained from a glioma patient whose treatment included an IDH1 peptide vaccine. V gene TRBV13 combines with J gene TRBJ1-1; weak D call: TRBD1 (5 bases). The source of this sequence is a man aged 25-45 years with glioma. CDR3 protein: CASSPGMKLEAFF. DNA of the CDR3: TGTGCCAGCAGCCCAGGGATGAAACTTGAAGCTTTCTTT.